This paragraph covers one T cell receptor (beta chain) sequence. Hyperthyroidism patients had new diagnoses, durations under 2 months, and ages of 18 to 65. In this cohort, patients with other autoimmune diseases, uncontrolled infections, pregnancy or lactation were excluded. The data derive from a study of Graves' ophthalmopathy and Graves' hyperthyroidism. Overall study context: In this cohort's terms, stable hyperthyroidism meant no ophthalmopathy by 18 months of follow-up.

Amplified TCR beta CDR3 regions were obtained using RNA transcripts as template. First-round RT-PCR relied on HTBI primers, and a second-round multiplex PCR came next. A single record per CDR3 protein comes from TCRdb applying MiXCR to the multiplex PCR reads. The table records roughly 1.1 million distinct CDR3 sequences, 35% to 40% of them present only once. Germline V gives CDR1 SQVTM, CDR2 ANQGSEA. V gave up 5 bases and J gave up 3 bases; unmatched junction bases: 6. This CDR3 spans 14 amino acids. The TCR comes from an adult man with Graves' hyperthyroidism. This sequence joins TRBV29-1 and TRBJ1-2; TRBD1 agrees at 10 bases. The sequenced sample consisted of peripheral blood or thyroid tissue (not recorded which). The CDR3 DNA reads as TGCAGCGTTCGTTCGGACAGGGGGGACTATGGCTACACCTTC. Amino acids: CSVRSDRGDYGYTF.